This T cell receptor beta chain stems from a study of cytomegalovirus exposure and HLA in healthy donors. The PCR ran on 60 Vbeta and 13 Jbeta primers. TCRdb's table, derived via immunoSEQ multiplex PCR, lists solely in-frame clones and lacks some. The sample lists about 150,000 clones, 60% to 70% occurring once. Trimming pared 2 bases from V and 0 bases from J, leaving 11 bases between. This CDR3 has 15 amino acids. Germline-derived CDR1 and CDR2 are MNHEY and SVGAGI. Input material: PBMCs. The TCR sequence derives from a woman aged 55-69 years in good health and CMV-seropositive. The J gene is TRBJ2-7, the V gene TRBV6-5, with D hard to call. Here the CDR3 reads CASSYDGLGSYEQYF. The CDR3 bases are TGTGCCAGCAGTTACGATGGGCTCGGCTCCTACGAGCAGTACTTC.